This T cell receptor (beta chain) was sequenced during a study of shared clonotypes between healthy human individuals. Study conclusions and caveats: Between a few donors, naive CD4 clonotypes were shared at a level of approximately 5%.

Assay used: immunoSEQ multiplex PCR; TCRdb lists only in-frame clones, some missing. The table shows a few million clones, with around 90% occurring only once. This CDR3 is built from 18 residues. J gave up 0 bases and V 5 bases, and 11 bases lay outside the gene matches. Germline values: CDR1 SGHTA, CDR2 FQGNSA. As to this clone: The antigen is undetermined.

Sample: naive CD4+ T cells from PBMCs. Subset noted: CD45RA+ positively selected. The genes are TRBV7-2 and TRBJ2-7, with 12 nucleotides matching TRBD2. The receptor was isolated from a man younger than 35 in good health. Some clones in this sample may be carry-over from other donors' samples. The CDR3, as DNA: TGTGCCAGCAGCCTAGGGGTGATGACTAGCGGGAGCTCCTACGAGCAGTACTTC. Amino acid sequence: CASSLGVMTSGSSYEQYF.